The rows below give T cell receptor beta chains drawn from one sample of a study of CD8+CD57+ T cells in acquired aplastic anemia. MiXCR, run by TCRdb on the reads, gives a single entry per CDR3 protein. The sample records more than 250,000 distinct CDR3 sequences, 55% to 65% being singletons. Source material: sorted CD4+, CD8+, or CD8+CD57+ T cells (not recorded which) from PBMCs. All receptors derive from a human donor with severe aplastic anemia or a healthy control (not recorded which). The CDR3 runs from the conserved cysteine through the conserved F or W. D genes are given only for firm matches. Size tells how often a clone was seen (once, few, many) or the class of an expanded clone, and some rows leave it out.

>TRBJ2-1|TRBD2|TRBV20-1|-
TGCAGTGCTAGACCCTCACTAGCGGGGGGCAATGAGCAGTTCTTC
CSARPSLAGGNEQFF
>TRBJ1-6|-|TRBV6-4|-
TGTGCCAGCGAGGTTGTAGGGCAACATAATTCACCCCTCCACTTT
CASEVVGQHNSPLHF
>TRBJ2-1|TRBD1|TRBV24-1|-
TGTGCCACCAGTGACAGGGGACAGGGGATATACAATGAGCGGTTCTTC
CATSDRGQGIYNERFF
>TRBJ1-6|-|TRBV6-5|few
TGTGCCAGCGGGTCAGCTAATTCACCCCTCCACTTT
CASGSANSPLHF
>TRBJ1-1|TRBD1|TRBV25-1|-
TGTGCCAGCAGCCTCCAGGGGGGGGGGGAAGCTTTCTTT
CASSLQGGGEAFF
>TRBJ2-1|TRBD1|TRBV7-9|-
TGTGCCAGCAGCCCACCCCTAAGACAGGGAGTCTACAATGAGCAGTTCTTC
CASSPPLRQGVYNEQFF
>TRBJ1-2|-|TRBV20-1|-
TGCAGTGCCTTACCCGTTTTGGACGGCCTTAGAGGCTACACCTTC
CSALPVLDGLRGYTF
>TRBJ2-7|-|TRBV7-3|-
TGTGCCAGCAGCTTATCCCAGGGGGAGCAGTACTTC
CASSLSQGEQYF
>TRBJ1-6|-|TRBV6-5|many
TGTGCCAGCAGGGAGTATAATTCACCCCTCCACTTT
CASREYNSPLHF
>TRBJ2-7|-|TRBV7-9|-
TGTGCCTGGGGGAGCTCCTACGAGCAGTACTTC
CAWGSSYEQYF
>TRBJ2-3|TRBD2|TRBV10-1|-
TGCGCCAGCAGTGAAATAGCGGGGGGGCTTGGTACGCAGTATTTT
CASSEIAGGLGTQYF
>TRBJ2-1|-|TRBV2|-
TGTGCCAGCAGTGACGGTAAAGGGCCACGTTTGAGGGGGTACAATGAGCAGTTCTTC
CASSDGKGPRLRGYNEQFF
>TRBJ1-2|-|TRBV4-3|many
TGCGCCAGCAGCCAAGAGTTTCGGGTGAACTATGGCTACACCTTC
CASSQEFRVNYGYTF
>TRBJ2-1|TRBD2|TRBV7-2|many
TGTGCCAGCAGCTTAGATACTTTGCGGGGGGCTTACAATGAGCAGTTCTTC
CASSLDTLRGAYNEQFF